Included here is one T cell receptor beta chain sequence, with context. This clonotype occurred a few times. Its target antigen remains unknown. Per-base quality was not reported, and no clone a single base away is much larger than it. The data belong to a study of T cell repertoires in cytomegalovirus infection (dated by TCRdb to 2018 to 2020). For the wider study: Because public TCR beta signatures pointed to carriage of CMV infection together with the matching HLA type, the HLA type of each donor mattered for the analysis.

The listed sequencing device is Illumina HiSeq 1500. TCRdb reprocessed the public reads (quality trimming at Q25 with fastp, clone calling with MiXCR) and kept in-frame beta chains. Entries are consolidated by CDR3 protein sequence, retaining the most common genes and DNA. The sample has approximately 500,000 distinct CDR3 sequences on record, about 17% of them singletons. In total, the top ten clones hold 20% to 30% of the sample. Here is what the overall study found, with its caveats: The ex vivo response was dominated by HLA-C-restricted CMV-specific TCR beta clonotypes, and the single most frequent clonotype in two of eight donors was supplied by these HLA-C-restricted clonotypes. Cumulative frequency of public TCR beta family members discriminated carriers of CMV infection plus the relevant HLA type in this cohort and an independent approximately 350-donor cohort.

V is pared back by 4 bases and J by 8 bases, with 9 bases lying between the germline termini. CDR1 and CDR2 were assigned from the germline V gene as MGHRA and YSYEKL. The CDR3 has 13 amino acids, counting the end cysteine and phenylalanine. The entry retains the CDR3 DNA only, 39 bases that are in frame from base 1. Sequences were obtained from CD8+ T cells from PBMCs. The chain links TRBV4-1 with TRBJ1-6, with no reliable assignment of the D segment. This sequence originates from a human donor in good health (CMV status not recorded). Some clones in this sample may be carry-over from other donors' samples. The nucleotide sequence reads as follows: TGCGCCAGCAGCCGCGACGGTTATTCACCCCTCCACTTT. Translated, this is CASSRDGYSPLHF.